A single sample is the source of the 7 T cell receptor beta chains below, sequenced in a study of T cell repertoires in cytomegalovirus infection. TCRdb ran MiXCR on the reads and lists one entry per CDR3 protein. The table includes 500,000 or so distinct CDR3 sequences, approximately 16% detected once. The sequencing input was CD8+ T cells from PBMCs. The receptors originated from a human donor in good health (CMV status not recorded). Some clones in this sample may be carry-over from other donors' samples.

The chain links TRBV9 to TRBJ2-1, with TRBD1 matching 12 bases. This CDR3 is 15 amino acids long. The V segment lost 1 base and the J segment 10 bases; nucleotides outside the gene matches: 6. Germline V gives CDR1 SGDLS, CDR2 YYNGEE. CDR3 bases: TGTGCCAGCAGCGTACGGGGGACAGGGGGCTGGGAGCAGTTCTTC. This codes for CASSVRGTGGWEQFF.

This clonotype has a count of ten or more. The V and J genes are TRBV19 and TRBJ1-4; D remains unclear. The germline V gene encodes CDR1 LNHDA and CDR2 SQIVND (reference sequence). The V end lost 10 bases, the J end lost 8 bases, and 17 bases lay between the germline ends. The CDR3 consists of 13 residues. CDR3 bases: TGTGCCATCAGAGGGCCCTTCGAAGAAAAACTGTTTTTT. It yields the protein CAIRGPFEEKLFF. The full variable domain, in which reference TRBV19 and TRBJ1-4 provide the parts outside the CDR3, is DGGITQSPKYLFRKEGQNVTLSCEQNLNHDAMYWYRQDPGQGLRLIYYSQIVNDFQKGDIAEGYSVSREKKESFPLTVTSAQKNPTAFYLCAIRGPFEEKLFFGSGTQLSVL.

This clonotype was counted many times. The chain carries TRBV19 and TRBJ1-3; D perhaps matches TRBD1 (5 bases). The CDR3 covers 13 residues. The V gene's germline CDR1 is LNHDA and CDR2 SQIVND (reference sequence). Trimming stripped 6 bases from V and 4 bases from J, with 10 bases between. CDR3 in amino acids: CASSSSGGNTIYF. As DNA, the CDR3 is TGTGCCAGTAGCAGCTCAGGGGGAAACACCATATATTTT. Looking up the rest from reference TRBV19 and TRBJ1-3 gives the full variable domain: DGGITQSPKYLFRKEGQNVTLSCEQNLNHDAMYWYRQDPGQGLRLIYYSQIVNDFQKGDIAEGYSVSREKKESFPLTVTSAQKNPTAFYLCASSSSGGNTIYFGEGSWLTVV.

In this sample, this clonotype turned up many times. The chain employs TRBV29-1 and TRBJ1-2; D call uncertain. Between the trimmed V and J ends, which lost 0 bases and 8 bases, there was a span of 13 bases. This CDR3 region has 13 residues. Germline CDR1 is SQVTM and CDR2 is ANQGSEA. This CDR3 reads CSVEDRWERGYTF. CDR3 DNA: TGCAGCGTTGAAGATCGCTGGGAACGAGGCTACACCTTC. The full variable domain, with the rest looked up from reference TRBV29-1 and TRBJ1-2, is SAVISQKPSRDICQRGTSLTIQCQVDSQVTMMFWYRQQPGQSLTLIATANQGSEATYESGFVIDKFPISRPNLTFSTLTVSNMSPEDSSIYLCSVEDRWERGYTFGSGTRLTVV.

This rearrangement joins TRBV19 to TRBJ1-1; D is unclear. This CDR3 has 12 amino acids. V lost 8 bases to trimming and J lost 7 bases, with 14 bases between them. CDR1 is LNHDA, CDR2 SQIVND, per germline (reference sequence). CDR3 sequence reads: CASLSAGDEAFF. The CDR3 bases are TGTGCCAGTTTGTCGGCAGGCGATGAAGCTTTCTTT.

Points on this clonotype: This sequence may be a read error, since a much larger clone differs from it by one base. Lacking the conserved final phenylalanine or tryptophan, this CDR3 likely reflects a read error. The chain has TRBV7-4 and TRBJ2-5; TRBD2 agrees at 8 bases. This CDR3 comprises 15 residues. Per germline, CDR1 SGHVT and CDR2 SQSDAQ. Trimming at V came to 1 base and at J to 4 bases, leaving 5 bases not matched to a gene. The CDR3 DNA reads TGTGCCAGCAGCTTAGGGACTAGCTCTGGAGAGACCCAGTACTTA. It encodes CASSLGTSSGETQYL.

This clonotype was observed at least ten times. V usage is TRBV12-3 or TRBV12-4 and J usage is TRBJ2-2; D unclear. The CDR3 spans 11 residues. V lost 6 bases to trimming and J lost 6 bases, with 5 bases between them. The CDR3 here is CASSPPGELFF. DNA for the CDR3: TGTGCCAGCAGCCCCCCCGGGGAGCTGTTTTTT.